This is a list of T cell receptor beta chains from one sample in a study of beta chain features in type 1 diabetes. The protocol was immunoSEQ multiplex PCR, while the TCRdb copy is restricted to in-frame clones and leaves out a portion. The data hold under 950,000 clones, with about 17% observed a single time. Material for sequencing was naive CD4+ T cells from blood. The source is a young woman in good health. Each CDR3 is given with its conserved first and last residue. The order of the fields is D gene, J gene, clone size, V gene, CDR3 DNA, CDR3 protein. A D gene is named only where the DNA matches it firmly. Clone sizes are given selectively: once, few, many, or a class where the clone is expanded.

d_call: NA
j_call: TRBJ2-5
clone_size: few
v_call: TRBV5-1
cdr3_nt: TGCGCCAGCAGCTTGTCGCGGCAGGGGGAGACCCAGTACTTC
cdr3_aa: CASSLSRQGETQYF

d_call: NA
j_call: TRBJ2-5
clone_size: NA
v_call: TRBV5-1
cdr3_nt: TGCGCCAGCAGGACTGCGGTAGCTTACCAAGAGACCCAGTACTTC
cdr3_aa: CASRTAVAYQETQYF

d_call: TRBD2
j_call: TRBJ2-7
clone_size: NA
v_call: TRBV18
cdr3_nt: TGTGCCAGCTCACCTCCGGGACTAGCGGTCGAGCAGTACTTC
cdr3_aa: CASSPPGLAVEQYF

d_call: NA
j_call: TRBJ2-1
clone_size: few
v_call: TRBV15
cdr3_nt: TGTGCCACCAGCAGCCAGGGTAACGAGCAGTTCTTC
cdr3_aa: CATSSQGNEQFF

d_call: TRBD2
j_call: TRBJ2-5
clone_size: NA
v_call: TRBV29-1
cdr3_nt: TGCAGCGTTGCTCCTCGTTCGCGTTGGGGGGGTCAGGAGACCCAGTACTTC
cdr3_aa: CSVAPRSRWGGQETQYF

d_call: NA
j_call: TRBJ1-5
clone_size: few
v_call: TRBV5-1
cdr3_nt: TGCGCCAGCAGCTTGTCGGGCAGCAGCAATCAGCCCCAGCATTTT
cdr3_aa: CASSLSGSSNQPQHF

d_call: TRBD2
j_call: TRBJ2-5
clone_size: NA
v_call: TRBV9
cdr3_nt: TGTGCCAGCAGCGTAGGCGGGAGTGGGGAGAAGACCCAGTACTTC
cdr3_aa: CASSVGGSGEKTQYF

d_call: NA
j_call: TRBJ2-5
clone_size: NA
v_call: TRBV27
cdr3_nt: TGTGCCAGCAGCTTAAGGGGACGGGAGACCCAGTACTTC
cdr3_aa: CASSLRGRETQYF

d_call: TRBD1
j_call: TRBJ2-5
clone_size: few
v_call: TRBV4-3
cdr3_nt: TGCGCCAGCAGCCAAGCCGGGACAGGGTGGTCGGAGACCCAGTACTTC
cdr3_aa: CASSQAGTGWSETQYF

d_call: NA
j_call: TRBJ2-5
clone_size: few
v_call: TRBV6-1
cdr3_nt: TGTGCCAGCAGTTATCGAGAGACCCAGTACTTC
cdr3_aa: CASSYRETQYF

d_call: NA
j_call: TRBJ2-5
clone_size: NA
v_call: TRBV10-1
cdr3_nt: TGCGCCAGCAGTGAATCGTTAGGGAGGGAGACCCAGTACTTC
cdr3_aa: CASSESLGRETQYF

d_call: TRBD2
j_call: TRBJ2-3
clone_size: few
v_call: TRBV5-4
cdr3_nt: TGTGCCAGCAGCTTGTATGCTAGCGGGAGTTCAGATACGCAGTATTTT
cdr3_aa: CASSLYASGSSDTQYF

d_call: TRBD1
j_call: TRBJ2-7
clone_size: NA
v_call: TRBV4-3
cdr3_nt: TGCGCCAGCAGCCAAGATTTCGACAGGGCCTGGGAGCAGTACTTC
cdr3_aa: CASSQDFDRAWEQYF

d_call: TRBD1
j_call: TRBJ2-1
clone_size: NA
v_call: TRBV5-1
cdr3_nt: TGCGCCAGCAGTCCGGGACAGGGCTACAATGAGCAGTTCTTC
cdr3_aa: CASSPGQGYNEQFF

d_call: NA
j_call: TRBJ2-1
clone_size: NA
v_call: TRBV9
cdr3_nt: TGTGCCAGCAGCGTAGCTGAGGGGGGACCCTTGCCCTACAATGAGCAGTTCTTC
cdr3_aa: CASSVAEGGPLPYNEQFF

d_call: TRBD2
j_call: TRBJ2-5
clone_size: NA
v_call: TRBV5-1
cdr3_nt: TGCGCCAGCAGCTTGGTACTCGGCGGGAGGCGGGCCCAGTACTTC
cdr3_aa: CASSLVLGGRRAQYF

d_call: TRBD2
j_call: TRBJ2-5
clone_size: few
v_call: TRBV28
cdr3_nt: TGTGCCAGCCGAGCGGGAGCGGAGACCCAGTACTTC
cdr3_aa: CASRAGAETQYF

d_call: TRBD1
j_call: TRBJ2-2
clone_size: few
v_call: TRBV7-9
cdr3_nt: TGTGCCAGCACGGAGACAGGGAAGTGGACCGGGGAGCTGTTTTTT
cdr3_aa: CASTETGKWTGELFF